The next 28 T cell receptor beta chains were all read from a single sample in a study of blood T cell repertoires in COVID-19. Method: immunoSEQ multiplex PCR; TCRdb's copy keeps in-frame clones and lacks some. The data hold about 280,000 clones, with less than 85% observed a single time. Sequenced input: PBMCs or T cells enriched from blood (not recorded which). These TCRs come from a woman aged 50 to 60 who had recovered from COVID-19.

CDR3 bases: TGTGCCACCAGCAGAGCGGGAAGGGTCGGGGAAGCTTTCTTT. As protein: CATSRAGRVGEAFF. The rearrangement joins TRBV15 to TRBJ1-1, with D unresolved. The germline V gene has CDR1 LNHNV and CDR2 YYDKDF (reference sequence). The CDR3 has 14 amino acids. Deletions cut 1 base from V and 8 bases from J, with 14 bases between.

In this sample, this clone turned up once. The gene calls are TRBV27 and TRBJ1-2; D is ambiguous. From germline, CDR1 is MNHEY and CDR2 SMNVEV (reference sequence). The V gene lost 3 bases and the J gene lost 6 bases, with 14 bases spanning the gap. This CDR3 has 14 amino acids. The CDR3 protein is CASSFAADRDGYTF. CDR3 nucleotide sequence: TGTGCCAGCAGTTTTGCAGCAGATCGGGATGGCTACACCTTC.

The CDR3 DNA is TGTGCCAGTAGTATTGGGGGTGCGGGGAATCAGCCCCAGCATTTT. Its protein product is CASSIGGAGNQPQHF. V is TRBV19 and J is TRBJ1-5; D is perhaps TRBD1 (5 bases). The CDR3 is made up of 15 amino acids. Germline V gives CDR1 LNHDA, CDR2 SQIVND (reference sequence). Trimming removed 3 bases from V and 4 bases from J, with 13 bases in between.

V usage is TRBV4-1 and J usage is TRBJ1-5; D is uncertain. The ends were cut back, 0 bases at V and 2 bases at J, with 11 bases in the middle. The CDR3 runs 16 residues. Germline CDR1 reads MGHRA; CDR2 reads YSYEKL. CDR3 sequence (DNA): TGCGCCAGCAGCCAAGATGGAGGTTTAGGCAATCAGCCCCAGCATTTT. Its translation: CASSQDGGLGNQPQHF.

This rearrangement joins TRBV2 to TRBJ2-7; D unclear. Germline V gene sequence: CDR1 SNHLY, CDR2 FYNNEI. V was clipped by 4 bases and J by 0 bases, with 7 bases between them. The CDR3 totals 13 residues. CDR3 sequence reads: CASSVEFSYEQYF. CDR3 nucleotide sequence: TGTGCCAGCAGTGTGGAGTTCTCCTACGAGCAGTACTTC.

V usage is TRBV19 and J usage is TRBJ1-2; D call uncertain. V was trimmed by 2 bases and J by 4 bases, leaving 5 bases between them. CDR3 length equals 12 residues. Germline loops: CDR1 LNHDA, CDR2 SQIVND (reference sequence). CDR3 sequence (DNA): TGTGCCAGTAGTATAAGCCTCTATGGCTACACCTTC. Translating gives CASSISLYGYTF.

This clone occurred a few times. The V and J genes are TRBV7-2 and TRBJ1-5; D gene unclear. Germline V gene sequence: CDR1 SGHTA, CDR2 FQGNSA. The V gene lost 5 bases and the J gene lost 0 bases, with 2 bases spanning the gap. This CDR3 spans 12 amino acids. The CDR3 is CASSHSNQPQHF. The CDR3, as DNA: TGTGCCAGCAGCCATAGCAATCAGCCCCAGCATTTT.

The chain combines TRBV7-3 with TRBJ2-2; tentative D call: TRBD2 (6 bases). The V and J ends lost 5 bases and 3 bases respectively, with 13 bases between them. This CDR3 has 15 amino acids. CDR1 is SGHTA and CDR2 is FQGTGA in the germline V gene. The CDR3 loop is CASSPLGGYTGELFF. Written as DNA, the CDR3 is TGTGCCAGCAGCCCACTCGGGGGTTACACCGGGGAGCTGTTTTTT.

This chain connects TRBV29-1 to TRBJ2-1; 11 bases align to TRBD1. The germline CDR1 and CDR2 sequences are SQVTM and ANQGSEA. The CDR3 loop spans 14 amino acids. V dropped 2 bases and J dropped 8; count of bases not matched to a gene: 5. CDR3 DNA sequence: TGCAGCGTTGAAACGGACAGGGGGCGATATGAGCAGTTCTTC. This translates into CSVETDRGRYEQFF.

The rearrangement joins TRBV7-2 to TRBJ2-2; D is uncertain. The CDR3 sequence is 13 residues long. Germline-derived CDR1 and CDR2 are SGHTA and FQGNSA. The germline V and J ends were trimmed by 1 base and 9 bases, with 9 bases remaining between them. The CDR3 DNA is TGTGCCAGCAGCTTAGAAAGCGCCCGGGAGCTGTTTTTT. The encoded protein is CASSLESARELFF.

The rearrangement joins TRBV5-1 to TRBJ2-5; 8 bases are a match to TRBD2. Germline V gives CDR1 SGHRS, CDR2 YFSETQ. Trimming cost V 7 bases and J 3 bases; bases outside gene matches: 8. The CDR3 runs 14 residues. The CDR3 here is CASAVAGTKETQYF. The CDR3 nucleotides are TGCGCCAGCGCAGTAGCGGGGACTAAAGAGACCCAGTACTTC.

CDR3 region: CASSLAQGNSPLHF. DNA for the CDR3: TGCGCCAGCAGCTTGGCGCAGGGTAATTCACCCCTCCACTTT. V gene TRBV5-1 combines with J gene TRBJ1-6, with a tentative D call TRBD1 (5 bases). The germline CDR1 and CDR2 sequences are SGHRS and YFSETQ. V was cut by 0 bases and J by 6 bases, with 7 bases left in between. The length of the CDR3 is 14 residues.

This chain links TRBV11-2 with TRBJ1-1, with 7 bases that match TRBD1. V dropped 1 base and J dropped 0; count of bases not matched to a gene: 11. The CDR3 runs to 18 residues. The germline V gene has CDR1 SGHAT and CDR2 FQNNGV. DNA of the CDR3: TGTGCCAGCAGCTTAGGGGTAAACAGGGGAGGCTTGAACACTGAAGCTTTCTTT. This sequence encodes CASSLGVNRGGLNTEAFF.

The table lists this clone with many counts. The rearrangement links TRBV3-1 (or the pseudogene TRBV3-2) to TRBJ2-5, with a tentative D call TRBD1 (6 bases). This CDR3 contains 14 residues. Germline CDR1 and CDR2: LGHDT and YNNKEL (reference sequence). V lost 4 bases and J 6 bases, leaving 15 bases between the germline ends. In nucleotides, the CDR3 is TGTGCCAGCAGCCTATCAGGGGCTTGGCAGACCCAGTACTTC. It is translated as CASSLSGAWQTQYF.

The chain couples TRBV6-7 to TRBJ2-2, with D unresolved. TRBV6-7 is given ORF status, its function remaining uncertain. V lost 2 bases and J lost 0, with 13 bases in between. The CDR3 extends over 17 amino acids. As DNA, the CDR3 is TGTGCCAGCAGTTACCCCGCACTTGAACCGAACACCGGGGAGCTGTTTTTT. Residues: CASSYPALEPNTGELFF.

The CDR3 loop reads CASSPRGSNQPQHF. In DNA form, the CDR3 reads TGTGCCAGCAGTCCAAGGGGGAGCAATCAGCCCCAGCATTTT. V usage is TRBV6-5 and J usage is TRBJ1-5; tentatively, D is TRBD1 (6 bases). This CDR3 is built from 14 residues. With 5 bases removed from V and 1 base from J, the gap between germline ends came to 9 bases. Germline V CDR1 and CDR2: MNHEY, SVGAGI.

The chain has TRBV4-2 and TRBJ2-1; 16 nucleotides align to TRBD2. The CDR3 totals 17 residues. V was clipped by 0 bases and J by 12 bases; unmatched bases: 8. Per germline, CDR1 LGHNA and CDR2 YNFKEQ. CDR3 residues: CASSQEHGTSGGEPQFF. Here the CDR3 DNA reads TGTGCCAGCAGCCAAGAACACGGGACTAGCGGGGGGGAGCCGCAGTTCTTC.

The chain is built from TRBV4-3 and TRBJ2-1, with D uncertain. This CDR3 contains 15 residues. V lost 0 bases, J lost 6 bases, and 12 bases lay in between. CDR1 LGHNA and CDR2 YSLEER come from the germline V gene. CDR3 bases: TGCGCCAGCAGCCAAGATACCGGTTTCGGCAATGAGCAGTTCTTC. The encoded protein is CASSQDTGFGNEQFF.

The V call is TRBV7-2, the J call TRBJ1-2, with 8 bases that match TRBD1. Germline V gene lookup returns CDR1 SGHTA and CDR2 FQGNSA. This CDR3 spans 14 amino acids. Trimming removed 6 bases from V and 2 bases from J; junction bases left unmatched: 5. The CDR3 DNA sequence: TGTGCCAGCAGACCTAACAGGGGGAACTATGGCTACACCTTC. It is translated as CASRPNRGNYGYTF. The variable domain in full, completed from reference TRBV7-2 and TRBJ1-2, reads GAGVSQSPSNKVTEKGKDVELRCDPISGHTALYWYRQSLGQGLEFLIYFQGNSAPDKSGLPSDRFSAERTGGSVSTLTIQRTQQEDSAVYLCASRPNRGNYGYTFGSGTRLTVV.

The chain employs TRBV5-6 and TRBJ1-2; D not certain. The germline gives CDR1 SGHDT, CDR2 YYEEEE. Trimming left V 2 bases short and J 8 bases short, with 13 bases between. CDR3 length: 13 residues. The CDR3 coding sequence is TGTGCCAGCAGCTTCCCCCCTAGACCGGGCTACACCTTC. Translated, it gives CASSFPPRPGYTF.

The CDR3 coding sequence is TGTGCCAGCAGCTCCCCGTGGGGTACAGGGGGCATGTATGGCTACACCTTC. Its translation is CASSSPWGTGGMYGYTF. V and J are TRBV5-6 and TRBJ1-2; 9 nucleotides match TRBD1. The germline CDR1 and CDR2 sequences are SGHDT and YYEEEE. The CDR3 is 17 residues long. With V trimmed by 3 bases and J by 5 bases, 14 bases remained unmatched.

V usage is TRBV7-9 and J usage is TRBJ1-5; D may be TRBD1 (5 bases). V lost 1 base and J 4 bases, leaving 14 bases between the germline ends. This CDR3 is 16 amino acids long. Looked up from germline, CDR1 is SEHNR and CDR2 is FQNEAQ (reference sequence). The CDR3 region is CASSLVSGLRNQPQHF. Here the CDR3 DNA reads TGTGCCAGCAGCTTAGTATCAGGGTTGAGGAATCAGCCCCAGCATTTT.

This clone has only one observation. J is TRBJ1-1 and V is TRBV5-6, with D possibly being TRBD1 (6 bases). Germline lookup yields CDR1 SGHDT and CDR2 YYEEEE. The CDR3 spans 13 residues. V was pared by 10 bases and J by 5 bases, with 18 bases between. The DNA of the CDR3 is TGTGCCTCCGGTCGGGGGGCACGGACTGAAGCTTTCTTT. This sequence encodes CASGRGARTEAFF. The full variable domain, in which reference TRBV5-6 and TRBJ1-1 provide the parts outside the CDR3, is DAGVTQSPTHLIKTRGQQVTLRCSPKSGHDTVSWYQQALGQGPQFIFQYYEEEERQRGNFPDRFSGHQFPNYSSELNVNALLLGDSALYLCASGRGARTEAFFGQGTRLTVV.

In nucleotides, the CDR3 is TGTGCCAGCAGGGGGCCCACTAATGAAAAACTGTTTTTT. Protein product: CASRGPTNEKLFF. The chain links TRBV28 to TRBJ1-4; D might be TRBD1 (5 bases). Germline V lookup: CDR1 MDHEN, CDR2 SYDVKM. The CDR3 is made up of 13 amino acids. V lost 6 bases to trimming and J lost 2 bases, with 7 bases between them.

The J gene is TRBJ2-2, the V gene TRBV30, with D tentatively TRBD1 (5 bases). With 5 bases removed from V and 2 bases from J, the gap between germline ends came to 9 bases. The CDR3 loop spans 13 amino acids. Per the germline V gene, CDR1 is GTSNPN and CDR2 is SVGIG (reference sequence). CDR3: CAWGAVNTGELFF. The CDR3 region has the DNA TGTGCCTGGGGGGCGGTAAACACCGGGGAGCTGTTTTTT.

The rearrangement uses TRBV3-1 (or the pseudogene TRBV3-2) and TRBJ2-7, with 8 bases identical to TRBD2. Germline CDR1 is LGHDT and CDR2 is YNNKEL (reference sequence). V lost 1 base and J lost 0; bases outside the gene matches: 5. The CDR3 loop spans 16 amino acids. In DNA form, the CDR3 reads TGTGCCAGCAGCCAAGGACTAGCGAAAATCTCCTACGAGCAGTACTTC. This translates into CASSQGLAKISYEQYF.

The V gene is TRBV9, the J gene TRBJ1-3; 10 bases are a match to TRBD1. Germline-derived CDR1 and CDR2 are SGDLS and YYNGEE. The CDR3 is made up of 17 amino acids. V lost 4 bases to trimming and J lost 0 bases; unmatched junction nucleotides: 7. The CDR3 sequence: CASSTGQGGGSGNTIYF. CDR3 in DNA: TGTGCCAGCAGCACCGGACAGGGGGGAGGCTCTGGAAACACCATATATTTT.

V usage is TRBV27 and J usage is TRBJ2-6; 11 bases line up with TRBD1. In germline, CDR1 is MNHEY, CDR2 SMNVEV (reference sequence). The ends lost 1 base at V and 0 bases at J; junction bases unmatched: 2. The CDR3 has 18 amino acids. CDR3 nucleotides: TGTGCCAGCAGTTTATTCGGGACAGGGGGCTCTGGGGCCAACGTCCTGACTTTC. Translation: CASSLFGTGGSGANVLTF. The whole variable domain, remainder taken from reference TRBV27 and TRBJ2-6, is EAQVTQNPRYLITVTGKKLTVTCSQNMNHEYMSWYRQDPGLGLRQIYYSMNVEVTDKGDVPEGYKVSRKEKRNFPLILESPSPNQTSLYFCASSLFGTGGSGANVLTFGAGSRLTVL.